This is a list of T cell receptor beta chains from one sample in a study of T cell responses to AZD1222 COVID-19 vaccine. TCRdb keeps only in-frame clones here, not all; method: immunoSEQ multiplex PCR. This table holds approximately 190,000 clones, 85% to 95% found once. The starting material was peripheral blood, obtained on day 0 of AZD1222 vaccination. The receptors derive from an adult in good health. CDR3s include the opening cysteine and the closing phenylalanine or tryptophan. A D gene is named only where the DNA matches it firmly. The size field is filled for only some rows; it gives once, few, many or a size class.

D gene	J gene	clone size	V gene	CDR3 protein	CDR3 DNA
-	TRBJ1-3	-	TRBV3-1/TRBV3-2	CASSQEGRGPIYF	TGTGCCAGCAGCCAAGAGGGGAGGGGACCCATATATTTT
-	TRBJ1-6	once	TRBV11-2	CASSPARGRPLHF	TGTGCCAGCTCCCCAGCCCGGGGGAGACCCCTCCACTTT
-	TRBJ1-2	-	TRBV12-3/TRBV12-4	CASTSTNYGYTF	TGTGCCAGCACCAGTACTAACTATGGCTACACCTTC
TRBD1	TRBJ1-6	-	TRBV15	CATSRAPYGTGDNSPLHF	TGTGCCACCAGCAGAGCCCCTTACGGGACAGGGGATAATTCACCCCTCCACTTT
TRBD2	TRBJ2-7	-	TRBV9	CASSARAGGPGHEQYF	TGTGCCAGCAGCGCACGAGCGGGGGGGCCTGGGCACGAGCAGTACTTC
-	TRBJ2-7	few	TRBV7-9	CASSAAARGYEQYF	TGTGCCAGCAGCGCGGCAGCCAGGGGCTACGAGCAGTACTTC
-	TRBJ1-1	-	TRBV3-1/TRBV3-2	CASSHLGMSNTEAFF	TGTGCCAGCAGCCACCTAGGGATGAGTAACACTGAAGCTTTCTTT
-	TRBJ2-5	-	TRBV7-8	CASSHRQEETQYF	TGTGCCAGCAGCCACCGGCAAGAAGAGACCCAGTACTTC
-	TRBJ2-2	-	TRBV3-1/TRBV3-2	CASSQVGGTGELFF	TGTGCCAGCAGCCAGGTCGGGGGAACCGGGGAGCTGTTTTTT
-	TRBJ1-5	-	TRBV9	CASSAGDNQPQHF	TGTGCCAGCAGCGCAGGGGACAATCAGCCCCAGCATTTT
TRBD1	TRBJ1-1	-	TRBV2	CASRDREGIEAFF	TGTGCCAGCAGGGACAGGGAAGGAATTGAAGCTTTCTTT
-	TRBJ2-1	-	TRBV15	CATSRDHTPGNEQFF	TGTGCCACCAGCAGAGACCATACTCCGGGGAATGAGCAGTTCTTC
TRBD1	TRBJ1-6	few	TRBV7-2	CASSIRDRARSPLHF	TGTGCCAGCAGCATCCGGGACAGGGCTCGTTCACCCCTCCACTTT
-	TRBJ2-1	-	TRBV7-3	CASSGRDSSYNEQFF	TGTGCCAGCAGCGGTCGGGATAGCTCCTACAATGAGCAGTTCTTC
-	TRBJ1-1	-	TRBV5-5	CASSSGPAGDTEAFF	TGTGCCAGCAGCTCGGGGCCGGCGGGGGACACTGAAGCTTTCTTT
-	TRBJ2-7	-	TRBV6-5	CASTSLSSYEQYF	TGTGCCAGCACAAGTCTAAGCTCCTACGAGCAGTACTTC